This T cell receptor beta chain was profiled in a study of blood T cell repertoires in COVID-19. About the research overall: Researchers got acute and convalescent COVID-19 samples from the United States, Italy and Spain. T cells, B-cell-depleted T cells, or PBMCs supplied cDNA or gDNA.

Study processing details: Reference gene primers were amplified, and this amplification served to estimate nucleated cell counts. Profiled with immunoSEQ multiplex PCR; TCRdb holds only in-frame clones, not every one. The DNA was the basis for D and trimming; V, J and clone size are from that table. Here the sample spans under 300,000 clones, 86% being singletons. A Seattle source enrolled patients during active infection and followed them longitudinally. J gave up 6 bases and V 5 bases, and 11 bases lay outside the gene matches. This CDR3 comprises 15 residues. CDR1 and CDR2 (germline): SNHLY, FYNNEI. There are a few counts of this clone.

The V call is TRBV2, the J call TRBJ2-7; the match to TRBD2 covers 9 bases. The sequence was collected from a woman between 70 and 85 years old with COVID-19, enrolled during active disease. Sequenced material: peripheral blood. DNA of the CDR3: TGTGCCAGCAGTTCCAGACTAGCGGAGGCGGGCGAGCAGTACTTC. Its protein product is CASSSRLAEAGEQYF.